The next 24 T cell receptor beta chains were all read from a single sample in a study of blood T cell repertoires in COVID-19. Measured with immunoSEQ multiplex PCR; TCRdb has only the in-frame clones, and not every one. The profile shows 90,000 to 120,000 clones, around 87% of them singletons. Sequenced material: peripheral blood. The receptor set was obtained from a man in his fifties with acute or convalescent COVID-19.

The chain links TRBV18 to TRBJ2-3; D is perhaps TRBD1 (5 bases). Germline assignment: CDR1 KGHSH and CDR2 LQKENI. The CDR3 runs 14 residues. Deletions cut 10 bases from V and 2 bases from J, with 16 bases between. The CDR3 region is CATKNRFFTDTQYF. For the CDR3, the DNA is TGTGCCACCAAAAACAGGTTTTTCACAGATACGCAGTATTTT.

This sequence joins TRBV29-1 and TRBJ2-3; 8 bases match TRBD1. This CDR3 has 13 residues. The ends lost 8 bases at V and 4 bases at J; junction bases unmatched: 8. CDR1 and CDR2 from the germline V gene are SQVTM and ANQGSEA. CDR3 sequence: CSSSTGEADTQYF. The CDR3 DNA sequence: TGCAGCTCCTCGACAGGGGAAGCAGATACGCAGTATTTT.

This clone appeared once. The V gene is TRBV28, the J gene TRBJ1-5; D is unresolved. Trimming stripped 7 bases from V and 0 bases from J, with 16 bases between. The germline V gene encodes CDR1 MDHEN and CDR2 SYDVKM. The CDR3 sequence is 16 residues long. The CDR3 is CASTSRLAYSNQPQHF. For the CDR3, the DNA is TGTGCCAGCACCAGTCGGTTAGCGTATAGCAATCAGCCCCAGCATTTT.

The gene calls are TRBV18 and TRBJ2-7; TRBD2 might be the D (6 bases). The V end was cut by 3 bases, the J end by 6 bases, with 15 bases between. Germline V CDR1 and CDR2: KGHSH, LQKENI. The CDR3 is 14 residues long. CDR3 region: CASSPGEVPREQYF. DNA of the CDR3: TGTGCCAGCTCACCGGGGGAGGTCCCTCGCGAGCAGTACTTC.

The chain is built from TRBV30 and TRBJ2-3, with 12 bases lining up with TRBD2. V trimming: 2 bases; J trimming: 5 bases; junction bases outside the gene matches: 8. Germline CDR1 is GTSNPN and CDR2 is SVGIG (reference sequence). CDR3 length: 16 residues. The CDR3 DNA is TGTGCCTGGAGTATCGGACTAGCGGGATTTAAAGATACGCAGTATTTT. The encoded protein is CAWSIGLAGFKDTQYF.

This clone was detected only once. J is TRBJ2-7 and V is TRBV7-8; D remains ambiguous. Germline V gene data show CDR1 as SGHVS and CDR2 as FQNEAQ. V lost 7 bases and J lost 4, with 14 bases in between. This CDR3 comprises 13 residues. The CDR3 coding sequence is TGTGCCAGCACCCGAAGTGGGCAATACGAGCAGTACTTC. Translated, it gives CASTRSGQYEQYF.

The chain uses TRBV19 and TRBJ2-1, with 7 positions matching TRBD2. The CDR3 is 13 residues long. Germline V lookup: CDR1 LNHDA, CDR2 SQIVND (reference sequence). V lost 3 bases to trimming and J lost 12 bases; unmatched junction nucleotides: 8. The CDR3 spells CASSIGTTSVQFF. CDR3 nucleotide sequence: TGTGCCAGTAGTATTGGGACTACCTCGGTGCAGTTCTTC.

The chain is built from TRBV12-2 and TRBJ2-3; TRBD2, the table's D call, was not compared with the DNA. TRBV12-2 is a pseudogene locus. The CDR3 runs to 12 residues. The CDR3 bases are TGTGCAAGTCGCTCCTATCGCGATACGCAGTATTTT. Translated, it gives CASRSYRDTQYF.

This sequence joins TRBV11-2 and TRBJ2-2, with TRBD2 as a possible D gene (5 bases). This CDR3 has 17 residues. Germline loops: CDR1 SGHAT, CDR2 FQNNGV. V dropped 1 base and J dropped 0 bases, with 12 bases sitting between them. In DNA form, the CDR3 reads TGTGCCAGCAGCTTAGTTGCGGGCGCCGCGAACACCGGGGAGCTGTTTTTT. Its protein is CASSLVAGAANTGELFF.

The count of this clone is one. The chain is built from TRBV28 and TRBJ1-5, with D unresolved. Germline V CDR1 and CDR2: MDHEN, SYDVKM. The V end lost 7 bases, the J end lost 7 bases, and 20 bases lay between the germline ends. CDR3 length equals 15 residues. The CDR3 loop reads CASTPSGGKRQPQHF. The CDR3 nucleotides read TGTGCCAGCACCCCCTCGGGAGGGAAGAGGCAGCCCCAGCATTTT.

In its sample, this clone was seen once. This rearrangement joins TRBV11-2 to TRBJ1-5; the D gene is possibly TRBD1 (6 bases). CDR3 length: 15 residues. V was cut by 2 bases and J by 1 base, with 9 bases left in between. Germline V gene sequence: CDR1 SGHAT, CDR2 FQNNGV. The CDR3 coding sequence is TGTGCCAGCAGCTTAACAGGGAGAAGCAATCAGCCCCAGCATTTT. It encodes CASSLTGRSNQPQHF.

The chain uses TRBV7-2 and TRBJ1-1, with a tentative D call TRBD1 (6 bases). CDR3 length: 15 amino acids. The V end lost 6 bases, the J end lost 1 base, and 15 bases lay between the germline ends. Germline V lookup: CDR1 SGHTA, CDR2 FQGNSA. The CDR3 loop is CASSHWDNRNTEAFF. The CDR3 DNA reads as TGTGCCAGCAGTCACTGGGACAACCGGAACACTGAAGCTTTCTTT.

This clone has only a few counts. The chain couples TRBV7-8 to TRBJ2-7; D is possibly TRBD2 (6 bases). The CDR3 extends over 13 amino acids. The V gene's germline CDR1 is SGHVS and CDR2 FQNEAQ. V dropped 5 bases and J dropped 2 bases, with 10 bases sitting between them. The CDR3: CASSNPGAYEQYF. The CDR3 nucleotides read TGTGCCAGCAGCAACCCGGGGGCCTACGAGCAGTACTTC.

The CDR3: CATSDSGTGNTGELFF. CDR3 DNA: TGTGCCACCAGTGATTCCGGGACAGGGAACACCGGGGAGCTGTTTTTT. The chain employs TRBV24-1 and TRBJ2-2, with 8 bases matching TRBD1. The germline CDR1 and CDR2 sequences are KGHDR and SFDVKD. With 2 bases clipped from V and 1 base from J, the junction kept 2 bases outside the gene matches. The length of the CDR3 is 16 residues.

The chain couples TRBV7-9 to TRBJ2-1, with 11 bases matching TRBD2. CDR3 length: 15 amino acids. The trim removed 3 bases at V and 7 bases at J, leaving 5 bases unmatched. The germline gives CDR1 SEHNR, CDR2 FQNEAQ (reference sequence). CDR3 sequence (DNA): TGTGCCAGCAGCTTTAGCGGGAGGGCTCCGAATGAGCAGTTCTTC. It yields the protein CASSFSGRAPNEQFF.

This clone was observed a single time. The chain combines TRBV7-2 with TRBJ1-5, with D possibly matching TRBD1 (6 bases). V was pared by 5 bases and J by 5 bases, with 19 bases between. Germline assignment: CDR1 SGHTA and CDR2 FQGNSA. This CDR3 is 16 amino acids long. In nucleotides, the CDR3 is TGTGCCAGCAGCGGAGGACCCTACAGGGCGGATCAGCCCCAGCATTTT. Protein sequence: CASSGGPYRADQPQHF.

This clone showed up just a few times. This rearrangement joins TRBV19 to TRBJ1-3, with D hard to call. The CDR3 totals 15 residues. CDR1 is LNHDA and CDR2 is SQIVND in the germline V gene (reference sequence). V gave up 4 bases and J gave up 0 bases, with 10 bases separating them. Written as DNA, the CDR3 is TGTGCCAGTAGTAATTCCGCTATCTCTGGAAACACCATATATTTT. Translating it yields CASSNSAISGNTIYF.

The chain has TRBV6-2 or TRBV6-3 and TRBJ1-6; 9 bases match TRBD1. Germline CDR1 and CDR2: MNHEY and SVGEGT. CDR3 length equals 17 residues. V trimming: 0 bases; J trimming: 8 bases; junction bases outside the gene matches: 8. The CDR3 protein is CASSYSTGGTGHSPLHF. DNA of the CDR3: TGTGCCAGCAGTTACTCGACTGGTGGGACAGGGCATTCACCCCTCCACTTT.

The V call is TRBV6-2 or TRBV6-3, the J call TRBJ2-3; no clear D. V was clipped by 6 bases and J by 0 bases, with 7 bases between them. Germline-derived CDR1 and CDR2 are MNHEY and SVGEGT. The CDR3 contains 13 residues. CDR3 amino acids: CASSLYSTDTQYF. The CDR3 bases are TGTGCCAGCAGCCTATATAGCACAGATACGCAGTATTTT.

The V and J genes are TRBV6-1 and TRBJ1-2; no definite D call. Trimming removed 2 bases at V and 5 bases at J, with 9 bases between. CDR3 size: 13 residues. The germline V gene encodes CDR1 MNHNS and CDR2 SASEGT. As DNA, the CDR3 is TGTGCCAGCAGTGAAAGTTACCGGTATGGCTACACCTTC. Protein: CASSESYRYGYTF.

The V gene is TRBV27, the J gene TRBJ1-1; 7 positions agree with TRBD1. Germline loops: CDR1 MNHEY, CDR2 SMNVEV (reference sequence). With V trimmed by 7 bases and J by 1 base, 9 bases remained unmatched. CDR3 size: 15 residues. The CDR3 region is CASIPDRDRNTEAFF. The DNA for the CDR3 is TGTGCCAGCATCCCAGACAGGGACCGGAACACTGAAGCTTTCTTT.

The sample holds one count of this clone. The chain combines TRBV5-5 with TRBJ2-4; TRBD2 aligns across 7 bases. Germline V gene data show CDR1 as SGHKS and CDR2 as YYEKEE (reference sequence). This CDR3 contains 13 residues. Losses at the gene ends were 2 bases for V and 8 bases for J; bases not matched to a gene: 4. This chain's CDR3 is CASSLDAGDIQYF. The CDR3 DNA is TGTGCCAGCAGCTTAGATGCGGGGGACATTCAGTACTTC.

This clone was picked up one time. J is TRBJ1-6 and V is TRBV21-1. TRBV21-1 is deemed a pseudogene. The CDR3 is 16 residues long. The CDR3, as DNA: TGTGCCAGCAGCACCCGAACCAAGCGGGCGGATTCACCCCTCCACTTT. It is translated as CASSTRTKRADSPLHF.

V is TRBV5-1 and J is TRBJ2-3; the match to TRBD1 covers 9 bases. The CDR3 extends over 17 amino acids. Germline trimming cut 5 bases from V and 0 bases from J; bases unmatched to any gene: 10. Germline-derived CDR1 and CDR2 are SGHRS and YFSETQ. CDR3 region: CASSWGQGRTSTDTQYF. The CDR3 region has the DNA TGCGCCAGCAGTTGGGGACAGGGACGCACTAGCACAGATACGCAGTATTTT.